Each of the 23 T cell receptor beta chains below was sequenced from the same sample in a study of cytomegalovirus exposure and HLA in healthy donors. The PCR made use of 60 Vbeta and 13 Jbeta primers. The assay was immunoSEQ multiplex PCR, and TCRdb's table has in-frame clones only and misses some. Among fewer than 120,000 clones listed, more than 65% were seen once. The material sequenced was PBMCs. These receptors came from a young man in good health and CMV-seropositive.

The chain carries TRBV5-1 and TRBJ2-5; 10 nucleotides align to TRBD2. Unmatched junction bases numbered 15, after V lost 5 bases and J lost 2 bases. CDR1 and CDR2 (germline): SGHRS, YFSETQ. The CDR3 extends over 18 amino acids. The CDR3 sequence is CASRQSGGLAGEQETQYF. Written as DNA, the CDR3 is TGCGCCAGCAGACAGAGCGGGGGGCTAGCGGGGGAACAAGAGACCCAGTACTTC.

This sequence joins TRBV5-4 and TRBJ2-1, with D perhaps TRBD1 (5 bases). There are 17 residues in the CDR3. The V and J ends lost 0 bases and 0 bases respectively, with 13 bases between them. Germline CDR1 and CDR2: SGHNT and YYREEE (reference sequence). The CDR3 region is CASSLESVDSSYNEQFF. The CDR3 DNA follows: TGTGCCAGCAGCTTGGAGAGCGTCGACAGCTCCTACAATGAGCAGTTCTTC.

Only one count was recorded for this clone. The chain uses TRBV18 and TRBJ1-4; D possibly corresponds to TRBD1 (5 bases). The V and J ends lost 0 bases and 5 bases respectively, with 7 bases between them. The CDR3 has 14 amino acids. Germline CDR1 and CDR2: KGHSH and LQKENI. CDR3 sequence reads: CASSPPGGNEKLFF. Written as DNA, the CDR3 is TGTGCCAGCTCACCACCGGGGGGGAATGAAAAACTGTTTTTT.

The chain carries TRBV7-2 and TRBJ2-3; 8 positions match TRBD2. The ends lost 3 bases at V and 2 bases at J; junction bases unmatched: 4. Germline CDR1 and CDR2: SGHTA and FQGNSA. This CDR3 is built from 15 residues. CDR3 sequence reads: CASSFDGGATDTQYF. Here the CDR3 DNA reads TGTGCCAGCAGCTTCGACGGGGGGGCCACAGATACGCAGTATTTT.

This chain joins TRBV18 and TRBJ1-4, with no clear D. The ends were cut back, 3 bases at V and 8 bases at J, with 13 bases in the middle. Per germline, CDR1 KGHSH and CDR2 LQKENI. This CDR3 contains 14 residues. CDR3 in amino acids: CASSPTSAGEKLFF. Here the CDR3 DNA reads TGTGCCAGCTCACCGACATCGGCGGGCGAAAAACTGTTTTTT.

The V gene is TRBV28, the J gene TRBJ1-5; possibly TRBD1 for D (6 bases). CDR1 is MDHEN, CDR2 SYDVKM, per germline. V lost 10 bases to trimming and J lost 7 bases, with 20 bases between them. CDR3 length: 14 amino acids. The CDR3 DNA follows: TGTGCCAACAGACCCTTCGGGGGGGCCCAGCCCCAGCATTTT. As protein: CANRPFGGAQPQHF.

The chain uses TRBV9 and TRBJ2-7; TRBD2 matches at 14 bases. Germline CDR1 is SGDLS and CDR2 is YYNGEE. Losses at the gene ends were 4 bases for V and 7 bases for J; bases not matched to a gene: 13. The CDR3 contains 17 residues. CDR3 bases: TGTGCCAGCAGCATCGGACTAGCGGGGGGACTCTCGCAGGAGCAGTACTTC. As protein: CASSIGLAGGLSQEQYF. The whole variable domain, remainder taken from reference TRBV9 and TRBJ2-7, is DSGVTQTPKHLITATGQRVTLRCSPRSGDLSVYWYQQSLDQGLQFLIQYYNGEERAKGNILERFSAQQFPDLHSELNLSSLELGDSALYFCASSIGLAGGLSQEQYFGPGTRLTVT.

The rearrangement uses TRBV27 and TRBJ2-7, with 13 positions matching TRBD2. CDR1 MNHEY and CDR2 SMNVEV come from the germline V gene (reference sequence). The CDR3 has 16 residues. Losses at the gene ends were 4 bases for V and 2 bases for J; bases not matched to a gene: 5. The CDR3 region is CASSSLTSGGAYEQYF. As DNA, the CDR3 is TGTGCCAGCAGTTCCTTAACTAGCGGGGGGGCCTACGAGCAGTACTTC.

The chain uses TRBV27 and TRBJ2-7, with D tentatively TRBD1 (6 bases). There are 12 residues in the CDR3. Trimming cost V 6 bases and J 5 bases, with 11 bases left between them. Germline V gene sequence: CDR1 MNHEY, CDR2 SMNVEV (reference sequence). CDR3 amino acids: CASSQAGDEQYF. The CDR3 region has the DNA TGTGCCAGCAGCCAAGCAGGGGACGAGCAGTACTTC.

This sequence joins TRBV15 and TRBJ2-2; 7 bases agree with TRBD1. The CDR3 is 16 amino acids. Germline V gene sequence: CDR1 LNHNV, CDR2 YYDKDF (reference sequence). V gave up 1 base and J gave up 2 bases; unmatched junction bases: 4. CDR3 protein: CATSRGGTANTGELFF. The DNA for the CDR3 is TGTGCCACCAGCAGAGGGGGGACAGCCAACACCGGGGAGCTGTTTTTT.

The rearrangement links TRBV30 to TRBJ2-7, with 12 bases fitting TRBD1. V dropped 5 bases and J dropped 9; count of bases not matched to a gene: 11. CDR1 and CDR2 from the germline V gene are GTSNPN and SVGIG (reference sequence). This CDR3 has 14 residues. The CDR3: CAWSSGTGGLGQYF. The CDR3 DNA follows: TGTGCCTGGTCCTCCGGGACAGGGGGCTTAGGGCAGTACTTC.

The V call is TRBV7-9, the J call TRBJ1-1; 9 positions agree with TRBD1. This CDR3 contains 12 residues. V shed 5 bases and J 8 bases; nucleotides not matched to a gene: 3. Germline CDR1 reads SEHNR; CDR2 reads FQNEAQ (reference sequence). CDR3 residues: CASSAGTGEAFF. The CDR3 DNA reads as TGTGCCAGCAGCGCCGGGACAGGGGAAGCTTTCTTT. Using reference TRBV7-9 and TRBJ1-1 for the parts outside the CDR3, the full variable domain is DTGVSQNPRHKITKRGQNVTFRCDPISEHNRLYWYRQTLGQGPEFLTYFQNEAQLEKSRLLSDRFSAERPKGSFSTLEIQRTEQGDSAMYLCASSAGTGEAFFGQGTRLTVV.

This clone was recorded a few times. The chain combines TRBV9 with TRBJ1-4, with 7 bases matching TRBD1. Germline loops: CDR1 SGDLS, CDR2 YYNGEE. The CDR3 spans 13 residues. V lost 5 bases and J lost 7; bases outside the gene matches: 5. This CDR3 reads CASSQGDLEKLFF. The DNA of the CDR3 is TGTGCCAGCAGTCAGGGGGACCTTGAAAAACTGTTTTTT.

The table lists this clone with a few counts. This chain uses TRBV5-1 with TRBJ2-2; 7 bases agree with TRBD1. This CDR3 has 16 residues. The germline CDR1 and CDR2 sequences are SGHRS and YFSETQ. Trimming removed 4 bases from V and 3 bases from J; junction bases left unmatched: 9. The CDR3 DNA reads TGCGCCAGCAGCGCGACAGGGCTTGGGGACACCGGGGAGCTGTTTTTT. It specifies CASSATGLGDTGELFF.

The chain employs TRBV11-3 and TRBJ2-1, with 10 bases lining up with TRBD2. Germline values: CDR1 SGHNT, CDR2 YENEEA. This CDR3 comprises 16 residues. With 1 base clipped from V and 9 bases from J, the junction kept 9 bases outside the gene matches. The CDR3 spells CASSLVTLAGAAEQFF. The DNA of the CDR3 is TGTGCCAGCAGCTTAGTAACGCTAGCGGGGGCAGCTGAGCAGTTCTTC.

The chain carries TRBV10-3 and TRBJ1-1; the match to TRBD1 covers 8 bases. CDR1 is ENHRY, CDR2 SYGVKD, per germline. The CDR3 spans 14 residues. Trimming took 7 bases from V and 1 from J; bases not matched to a gene: 5. CDR3 protein: CAINTGTGNTEAFF. The CDR3 nucleotides read TGTGCCATCAATACCGGGACAGGGAACACTGAAGCTTTCTTT.

The DNA for the CDR3 is TGTGCCAGCAGCTCTACTAGCTCCGATAAAGCCTACGAGCAGTACTTC. Amino acid sequence: CASSSTSSDKAYEQYF. This chain uses TRBV7-9 with TRBJ2-7; a weak D match, TRBD2 (6 bases). The germline V gene encodes CDR1 SEHNR and CDR2 FQNEAQ (reference sequence). Trimming took off 4 bases at V and 2 bases at J, with 18 bases between the two ends. There are 16 residues in the CDR3.

This sequence joins TRBV9 and TRBJ2-7; 8 bases fit TRBD2. Per the germline V gene, CDR1 is SGDLS and CDR2 is YYNGEE. This CDR3 is 16 amino acids long. V lost 3 bases, J lost 0 bases, and 8 bases stayed unmatched. This CDR3 is CASSATAGAISYEQYF. The CDR3 DNA reads as TGTGCCAGCAGCGCCACAGCGGGGGCGATCTCCTACGAGCAGTACTTC.

This clone was found many times. This CDR3 is CASGLRSGGEPYEQYF. The CDR3 nucleotides are TGTGCTAGTGGTTTGAGGTCTGGTGGAGAACCCTACGAGCAGTACTTC. This chain connects TRBV12-5 to TRBJ2-7; D not resolved. With 2 bases removed from V and 2 bases from J, the gap between germline ends came to 16 bases. The CDR3 has 16 residues. The germline gives CDR1 LGHNT, CDR2 FRNRAP.

The chain links TRBV7-9 to TRBJ1-1, with 7 bases aligning to TRBD1. Germline V gene data show CDR1 as SEHNR and CDR2 as FQNEAQ (reference sequence). This CDR3 has 14 amino acids. V was clipped by 2 bases and J by 6 bases; unmatched bases: 6. The CDR3 here is CASSLSTGTPEAFF. DNA of the CDR3: TGTGCCAGCAGCTTATCGACAGGGACCCCTGAAGCTTTCTTT.

The rearrangement joins TRBV13 to TRBJ2-5; tentatively, D is TRBD2 (6 bases). The J call may be wrong; the DNA end is better matched by TRBJ2-7. CDR3 length: 13 amino acids. Germline V CDR1 and CDR2: PRHDT, FYEKMQ (reference sequence). The CDR3: CASSFSGAYEQYF. The CDR3 DNA follows: TGTGCCAGCAGCTTTAGCGGTGCCTACGAGCAGTACTTC.

This clone was counted ten times or more. V gene TRBV5-4 combines with J gene TRBJ1-2, with 7 bases matching TRBD1. The J segment lost 8 bases and the V segment lost 0 bases, leaving 1 base of the junction unmatched. The CDR3 spans 12 residues. Germline CDR1 and CDR2: SGHNT and YYREEE (reference sequence). The CDR3 spells CASSLDRGGYTF. CDR3 nucleotide sequence: TGTGCCAGCAGCTTGGACAGGGGCGGCTACACCTTC.

This clone was observed a few times. The chain employs TRBV18 and TRBJ2-6; a weak D match, TRBD1 (6 bases). Germline V gene lookup returns CDR1 KGHSH and CDR2 LQKENI. This CDR3 is built from 18 residues. Trimming pared 1 base from V and 0 bases from J, leaving 13 bases between. DNA of the CDR3: TGTGCCAGCTCACCACGGGGGACATCCCCCTCTGGGGCCAACGTCCTGACTTTC. Its translation: CASSPRGTSPSGANVLTF.